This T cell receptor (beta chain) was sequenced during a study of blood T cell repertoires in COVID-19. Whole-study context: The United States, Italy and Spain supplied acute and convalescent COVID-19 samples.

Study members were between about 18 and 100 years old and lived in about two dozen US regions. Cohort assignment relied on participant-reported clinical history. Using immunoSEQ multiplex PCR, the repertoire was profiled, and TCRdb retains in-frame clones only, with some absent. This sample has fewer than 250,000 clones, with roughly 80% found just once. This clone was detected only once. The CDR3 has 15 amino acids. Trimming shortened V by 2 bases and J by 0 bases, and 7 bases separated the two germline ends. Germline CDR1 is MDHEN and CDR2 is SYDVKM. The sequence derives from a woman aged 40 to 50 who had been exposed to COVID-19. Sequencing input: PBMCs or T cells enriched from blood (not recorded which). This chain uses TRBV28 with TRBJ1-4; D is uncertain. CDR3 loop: CASSLVGATNEKLFF. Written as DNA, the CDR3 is TGTGCCAGCAGTTTAGTGGGAGCAACTAATGAAAAACTGTTTTTT.